This is a list of T cell receptor beta chains from one sample in a study of T cell responses to AZD1222 COVID-19 vaccine. Measured with immunoSEQ multiplex PCR; TCRdb has only the in-frame clones, and not every one. The profile covers around 83,000 clones, with 75% to 95% appearing a single time and 5.4% taken by the ten largest. Material: peripheral blood, obtained 28 days after the second AZD1222 dose. The receptors here all came from an adult who received the AZD1222 COVID-19 vaccine. Each CDR3 is given with its conserved first and last residue. The D gene is left open where the match is weak. Clone size is stated in some rows and not others, as once, few, many or a class when expanded.

J	D	V	size	DNA	CDR3
TRBJ2-1	NA	TRBV19	NA	TGTGCCAGTAGTATAGATCGGGCAGCCTCCTACAATGAGCAGTTCTTC	CASSIDRAASYNEQFF
TRBJ2-3	NA	TRBV6-5	once	TGTGCCACCCTATGCCCAGATACGCAGTATTTT	CATLCPDTQYF
TRBJ2-1	NA	TRBV7-9	NA	TGTGCCAGCAGCCCCATCGTTGAGCAGTTCTTC	CASSPIVEQFF
TRBJ1-6	NA	TRBV20-1	NA	TGCAGTGCTAGTCAGGTGGGGGCGGGAGGGAATTCACCCCTCCACTTT	CSASQVGAGGNSPLHF
TRBJ1-1	TRBD1	TRBV5-1	NA	TGCGCCAGCGGATGGGACAGGAACACTGAAGCTTTCTTT	CASGWDRNTEAFF
TRBJ1-2	NA	TRBV9	NA	TGTGCCAGCAGCGTAGGCATGGGGAAAAACTATGGCTACACCTTC	CASSVGMGKNYGYTF
TRBJ2-5	NA	TRBV5-1	NA	TGCGCCAGCAGCCGGCGGGGCGAGACCCAGTACTTC	CASSRRGETQYF
TRBJ1-2	NA	TRBV28	NA	TGTGCCAGTGATGGGGTCCGGCGGGGCTACACCTTC	CASDGVRRGYTF
TRBJ2-3	TRBD2	TRBV19	once	TGTGCCAGTAGTATAGGTGTTAGCGGGGGACTACACACAGATACGCAGTATTTT	CASSIGVSGGLHTDTQYF
TRBJ1-1	NA	TRBV7-2	few	TGTGCCAGCAGCCCATCAGGGAACACTGAAGCTTTCTTT	CASSPSGNTEAFF
TRBJ1-5	NA	TRBV30	NA	TGTGCCTGGAGTGTTGGGGCAGAGAGAAATCAGCCCCAGCATTTT	CAWSVGAERNQPQHF
TRBJ1-1	NA	TRBV11-1	NA	TGTGCCAGCGAACGGCCGACAAGCATGAACACTGAAGCTTTCTTT	CASERPTSMNTEAFF
TRBJ2-3	TRBD1	TRBV9	NA	TGTGCCAGCAGCGTAGAGGGACAGCCCTCAGATACGCAGTATTTT	CASSVEGQPSDTQYF
TRBJ1-1	NA	TRBV20-1	NA	TGCGGATCTTCAAGCCACACTGAAGCTTTCTTT	CGSSSHTEAFF
TRBJ2-3	NA	TRBV27	NA	TGTGCCAGCAGTCAAAGCACAGATACGCAGTATTTT	CASSQSTDTQYF
TRBJ2-7	TRBD2	TRBV5-7	NA	TGTGCCAGCAGCTCGAGCGGGGGGGCCCTCTACGAGCAGTACTTC	CASSSSGGALYEQYF
TRBJ2-2	NA	TRBV7-2	NA	TGTGCCAGCAGCTTTCAGGCCGGGGAGCTGTTTTTT	CASSFQAGELFF
TRBJ1-1	NA	TRBV3-1/TRBV3-2	NA	TGTGCCAGCAGACCAAGATTAGGGGTGAACACTGAAGCTTTCTTT	CASRPRLGVNTEAFF
TRBJ2-7	NA	TRBV5-1	NA	TGCGCCAGCAGCTTGGGAACGGTCGACGAGCAGTACTTC	CASSLGTVDEQYF
TRBJ1-4	TRBD1	TRBV5-5	once	TGTGCCAGCAGCTTGGGACAGGGGGGAGCTAATGAAAAACTGTTTTTT	CASSLGQGGANEKLFF
TRBJ2-2	NA	TRBV5-1	NA	TGCGCCAGCAGCTTAGACAGACCTAACACCGGGGAGCTGTTTTTT	CASSLDRPNTGELFF
TRBJ1-6	NA	TRBV9	NA	TGTGCCAGCAGCGTAGCCAGGGAAAATTCACCCCTCCACTTT	CASSVARENSPLHF
TRBJ1-1	NA	TRBV6-5	NA	TGTGCCAGCAGCTACAGAGACGAGATCCCTGAAGCTTTCTTT	CASSYRDEIPEAFF
TRBJ1-4	TRBD1	TRBV5-6	once	TGTGCCAGCAGCCAAATACAGGGGGCGAAGGGGGATGAAAAACTGTTTTTT	CASSQIQGAKGDEKLFF
TRBJ1-1	NA	TRBV9	NA	TGTGCCAGCAGCCCCGGCCCACCGAACACTGAAGCTTTCTTT	CASSPGPPNTEAFF
TRBJ2-7	NA	TRBV5-4	NA	TGTGCCAGCAGCTTGAGTTGGGGGGCGCAGCACTTC	CASSLSWGAQHF
TRBJ1-5	NA	TRBV5-1	NA	TGCGCCAGCAGCTCCAGACCCGGGAGCAATCAGCCCCAGCATTTT	CASSSRPGSNQPQHF
TRBJ1-6	NA	TRBV6-5	NA	TGTGCCAGCCTAAGGGACCAAAATTCACCCCTCCACTTT	CASLRDQNSPLHF